The present T cell receptor beta chain was sequenced within a study of shared clonotypes between healthy human individuals. Study-wide context: Per donor, CD8 memory used one plate, CD8 naive used two, CD4 memory used three and CD4 naive used three. Study-wide findings and caveats: Only blood underwent sampling, and tissue repertoires likely differ.

Turning to this clone: Its target is not known.

Deep-level running was used for the assay. Only in-frame clones appear in the TCRdb table, and some are missing; sequencing was by immunoSEQ multiplex PCR. Of roughly 2.5 million clones in the sample, roughly nine tenths are singletons; the top ten hold under 0.15%. Germline V CDR1 and CDR2: LNHDA, SQIVND (reference sequence). The V and J ends lost 3 bases and 5 bases respectively, with 15 bases between them. The CDR3 consists of 15 residues. The TCR originated in a man between 18 and 29 years old in good health. The J gene is TRBJ2-3, the V gene TRBV19; D tentatively fits TRBD1 or TRBD2 (6 bases each). Sequenced input: naive CD4+ T cells sorted from blood. Subset defined: CD45RA+ positively selected. CDR3 sequence: CASSMLDGGGDTQYF. The CDR3 DNA sequence: TGTGCCAGTAGTATGTTGGACGGAGGGGGAGATACGCAGTATTTT.